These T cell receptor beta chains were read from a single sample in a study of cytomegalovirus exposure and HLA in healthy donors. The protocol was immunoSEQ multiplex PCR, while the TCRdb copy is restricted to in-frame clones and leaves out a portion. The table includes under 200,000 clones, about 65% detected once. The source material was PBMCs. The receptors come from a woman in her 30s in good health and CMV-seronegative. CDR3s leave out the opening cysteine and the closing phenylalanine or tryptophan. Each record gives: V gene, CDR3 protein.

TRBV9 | ASSVTGHKGETQY
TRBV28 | ASSRSGGTFNEQF
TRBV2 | ASSPDRGSNQPQH
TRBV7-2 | ASSRGLAGNEQF
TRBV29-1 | SGTGGPTEAF
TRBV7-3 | ASSLYSDWLGTGELF
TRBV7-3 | ASSPAGGNIYNEQF
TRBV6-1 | ASSELGDYTQY
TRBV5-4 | ASSLDPVQGSAGANVLT
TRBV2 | ASRPEGAGEQY
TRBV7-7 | ASSQAGAGELF
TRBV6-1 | ASSEWALGTGTYEQY
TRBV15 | ATSRGIGAFRQGYT
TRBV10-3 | ATRTASNQPQH
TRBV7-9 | ASSWDTSNQPQH
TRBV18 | ASSPFDTHSGNTIY
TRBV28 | ASSLLAEEQF
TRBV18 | ASSGTSTDTQY
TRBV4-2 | ASSQGTDGQPQH
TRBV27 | ASSLSVFGDTQY
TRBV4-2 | ASSQGSGVTDTQY
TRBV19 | ASSLTGLAYGQLF
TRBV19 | ASSIYRTGNYGYT
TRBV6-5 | ASSSTGTGNYGYT
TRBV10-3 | AISVMAGTYEQY
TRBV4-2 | ASSQGLAGGPSTDTQY
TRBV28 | ASSLNTGLGTEAF
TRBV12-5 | ASGLTSGGWEQF
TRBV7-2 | ASSSASGNTGELF
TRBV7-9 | ASSFYPATGDEKLF
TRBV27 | ASSLTGLAGTQY
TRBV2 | ASSYSFEQF
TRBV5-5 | ASSTASGNSYNEQF
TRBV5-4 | ASSSSDRGGTDTQY
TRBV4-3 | ASSQVAKSANQNTEAF
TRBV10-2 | ASSGQLNTEAF
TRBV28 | ASSFGASGSHEQF
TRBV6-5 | ASSYARKGTEAF
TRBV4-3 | ASSHGTGGRGTEAF
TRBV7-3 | ASSLEGFVTEAF
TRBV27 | ASSLRLGGAYGYT
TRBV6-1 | ASSEGGPISEQY
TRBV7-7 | ASSLLGLAFRQETQY
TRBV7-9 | SSSLKRGGTETQY
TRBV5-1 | ASSLGGGDQPQH
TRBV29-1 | SVERGSGYNEQF
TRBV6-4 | ASSKQGRTGELF
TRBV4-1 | ASSPRAMNTEAF
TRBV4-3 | ASSQDLRLSHEQY
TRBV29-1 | SASGGSTEAF
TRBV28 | ASSPPGGMGTEAF
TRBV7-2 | ASKLAGESGELF
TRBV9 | ASSLSGSSYNEQF
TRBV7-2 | ASSSTGLSYEQY
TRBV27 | ASSWTDMNSPLH
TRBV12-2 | ASRLVSAYNEQF
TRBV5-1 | ATSDGGRDTQY